Listed below are T cell receptor beta chains from one sample, sequenced in a study of patients and donors after allogeneic stem cell transplantation. TCRdb reanalysed the RT-PCR reads using MiXCR and keeps one entry per CDR3 protein. Among about 110,000 distinct CDR3 sequences listed, around 36% were seen once. Sequenced input: blood, either unsorted or a sorted T cell fraction (not recorded which). All receptors come from a human donor who was either an allogeneic HSCT recipient or a stem cell or donor lymphocyte infusion donor (not recorded which). It is not recorded whose cells these are; they may come from a transplant donor. CDR3s include the opening cysteine and the closing phenylalanine or tryptophan. A D gene is named only where the DNA matches it firmly. For some rows the clone size is stated as once, few or many, or as a class when expanded; others skip it.

J gene	V gene	D gene	clone size	CDR3 protein	CDR3 DNA
TRBJ2-3	TRBV20-1	.	.	CSARGHTDTQYF	TGCAGTGCCAGGGGTCACACAGATACGCAGTATTTT
TRBJ2-5	TRBV18	TRBD2	.	CASASGSTLETQYF	TGTGCCAGCGCGAGCGGGAGCACCCTAGAGACCCAGTACTTC
TRBJ2-7	TRBV28	.	.	CASSFSPGEQYF	TGTGCCAGCAGTTTCAGTCCTGGCGAGCAGTACTTC
TRBJ1-2	TRBV7-2	.	.	CASSFGSYGYTF	TGTGCCAGCAGCTTCGGAAGCTATGGCTACACCTTC
TRBJ1-1	TRBV10-2	.	few	CATLVWGGEAFF	TGCGCCACCCTGGTTTGGGGGGGTGAAGCTTTCTTT
TRBJ2-2	TRBV20-1	.	few	CSAEGVFGELFF	TGCAGTGCCGAAGGGGTATTCGGGGAGCTGTTTTTT
TRBJ2-1	TRBV29-1	.	.	CSVLENNEQFF	TGCAGCGTTCTAGAGAACAATGAGCAGTTCTTC
TRBJ1-5	TRBV20-1	TRBD1	few	CSALDRGDQPQHF	TGCAGTGCCCTAGACAGGGGGGACCAGCCCCAGCATTTT
TRBJ2-1	TRBV29-1	TRBD1	few	CSARDRGGNEQFF	TGCAGCGCACGGGACAGGGGAGGCAATGAGCAGTTCTTC
TRBJ2-3	TRBV10-3	.	.	CAISEQGGWGDTQYF	TGTGCCATCAGTGAGCAGGGCGGGTGGGGAGATACGCAGTATTTT
TRBJ1-3	TRBV6-6	.	.	CASSSRPGAIGGNTIYF	TGTGCCAGCAGTTCCCGTCCAGGGGCTATAGGTGGAAACACCATATATTTT
TRBJ1-5	TRBV6-5	TRBD1	.	CASSVDRGGNQPQHF	TGTGCCAGCAGTGTGGACAGGGGCGGCAATCAGCCCCAGCATTTT
TRBJ2-5	TRBV27	.	.	CASSFGITRETQYF	TGTGCCAGCAGTTTTGGCATTACTCGAGAGACCCAGTACTTC
TRBJ2-5	TRBV27	TRBD1	.	CASSPGQGYETQYF	TGTGCCAGCAGTCCGGGACAGGGTTACGAGACCCAGTACTTC
TRBJ1-2	TRBV20-1	.	.	CSAPPRQAFDGYTF	TGCAGTGCACCCCCTCGACAGGCCTTCGATGGCTACACCTTC
TRBJ1-2	TRBV12-3/TRBV12-4	TRBD1	.	CASRATGGHGYTF	TGTGCCAGCAGGGCTACAGGGGGCCATGGCTACACCTTC
TRBJ2-3	TRBV20-1	TRBD2	.	CSASRLAFTDTQYF	TGCAGTGCTAGCCGACTAGCGTTCACAGATACGCAGTATTTT
TRBJ2-7	TRBV6-5	.	.	CASSYGRSRVSEQYF	TGTGCCAGCAGTTACGGTCGCTCCCGGGTGAGTGAGCAGTACTTC
TRBJ2-7	TRBV6-5	.	.	CASISATTYEQYF	TGTGCCAGCATTTCGGCCACCACCTACGAGCAGTACTTC
TRBJ2-1	TRBV6-6	.	.	CASSPKRDEQFF	TGTGCCAGCAGCCCAAAAAGGGATGAGCAGTTCTTC
TRBJ2-6	TRBV2	.	.	CASRLDSPSGANVLTF	TGTGCCAGCAGACTGGACAGTCCCTCTGGGGCCAACGTCCTGACTTTC
TRBJ2-3	TRBV25-1	.	.	CASSPRLSTDTQYF	TGTGCCAGCAGCCCTCGCTTAAGCACAGATACGCAGTATTTT
TRBJ1-4	TRBV16	.	.	CASSQLQFGTLNEKLFF	TGTGCCAGCAGCCAACTCCAATTCGGGACACTTAATGAAAAACTGTTTTTT
TRBJ2-5	TRBV7-2	TRBD2	.	CASSLFIWLAGGPGETQYF	TGTGCCAGCAGCTTGTTCATTTGGTTGGCGGGAGGGCCAGGGGAGACCCAGTACTTC
TRBJ1-1	TRBV28	.	.	CASSLPGTRRAFF	TGTGCCAGCAGTTTACCGGGTACGCGTCGGGCTTTCTTT
TRBJ2-7	TRBV4-3	TRBD2	few	CASSQLAGGSEQYF	TGCGCCAGCAGCCAACTAGCGGGAGGGTCCGAGCAGTACTTC
TRBJ2-1	TRBV24-1	TRBD2	few	CATSGSGSSYNEQFF	TGTGCCACCAGTGGCAGCGGGAGCTCCTACAATGAGCAGTTCTTC
TRBJ2-3	TRBV20-1	.	.	CSARGGARTDTQYF	TGCAGTGCTAGGGGCGGGGCCCGCACAGATACGCAGTATTTT
TRBJ1-1	TRBV4-3	.	few	CASSQLGGGTEAFF	TGCGCCAGCAGCCAATTGGGTGGGGGCACTGAAGCTTTCTTT
TRBJ1-4	TRBV7-2	.	few	CASSLAGRVATNEKLFF	TGTGCCAGCAGCTTAGCGGGGAGGGTGGCAACTAATGAAAAACTGTTTTTT
TRBJ1-3	TRBV11-1	.	.	CASSTSIFSGEIGNTIYF	TGTGCCAGCAGCACATCCATATTTTCAGGGGAGATTGGAAACACCATATATTTT
TRBJ1-5	TRBV27	.	many	CASGSGGNQPQHF	TGTGCCAGCGGGAGCGGCGGCAATCAGCCCCAGCATTTT
TRBJ2-1	TRBV24-1	.	.	CATSDVQRGGDEQFF	TGTGCCACCAGTGATGTTCAAAGGGGGGGGGATGAGCAGTTCTTC
TRBJ1-2	TRBV20-1	.	.	CSAHTPDENYGYTF	TGCAGTGCCCACACCCCGGACGAGAACTATGGCTACACCTTC
TRBJ2-7	TRBV4-3	.	.	CASSQATGRSYEQYF	TGCGCCAGCAGCCAAGCGACAGGCCGGTCCTACGAGCAGTACTTC
TRBJ1-2	TRBV12-3/TRBV12-4	.	few	CASSFTGNYGYTF	TGTGCCAGCAGTTTCACAGGGAACTATGGCTACACCTTC
TRBJ1-1	TRBV7-2	.	many	CASSRPSFPMNTEAFF	TGTGCCAGCTCGAGACCCTCATTCCCGATGAACACTGAAGCTTTCTTT
TRBJ2-7	TRBV6-6	TRBD2	.	CASTLAVSYEQYF	TGTGCCAGCACCCTAGCGGTGTCCTACGAGCAGTACTTC
TRBJ1-4	TRBV20-1	.	.	CSARDWSDEKLFF	TGCAGTGCTAGGGACTGGTCGGATGAAAAACTGTTTTTT
TRBJ1-2	TRBV24-1	.	few	CATSDPTRTDYGYTF	TGTGCCACCAGTGACCCAACCCGGACGGATTATGGCTACACCTTC
TRBJ1-5	TRBV7-9	TRBD1	.	CASSPGDRASNQPQHF	TGTGCCAGCAGCCCGGGGGACAGGGCTAGCAATCAGCCCCAGCATTTT
TRBJ1-2	TRBV27	TRBD1	few	CASSLIQGNGYTF	TGTGCCAGCAGTCTGATACAGGGGAATGGCTACACCTTC
TRBJ1-5	TRBV29-1	.	.	CSVARDSDSNQPQHF	TGCAGCGTTGCCCGGGACTCGGATAGCAATCAGCCCCAGCATTTT
TRBJ1-4	TRBV4-3	.	few	CASSQYGKLFF	TGCGCCAGCAGCCAATACGGAAAACTGTTTTTT
TRBJ2-3	TRBV5-1	TRBD2	.	CASSFGTRRPSTQYF	TGCGCCAGCAGCTTCGGGACTAGGCGCCCGTCGACGCAGTATTTT
TRBJ2-3	TRBV12-3/TRBV12-4	TRBD2	.	CASSLALIGLAGDPGDTQYF	TGTGCCAGCAGTTTAGCGCTAATTGGACTAGCGGGAGATCCCGGAGATACGCAGTATTTT
TRBJ2-2	TRBV3-1	.	.	CASSQEWTGELFF	TGTGCCAGCAGCCAAGAATGGACCGGGGAGCTGTTTTTT
TRBJ2-5	TRBV19	.	.	CASSILGTQETQYF	TGTGCCAGTAGTATTTTGGGGACACAAGAGACCCAGTACTTC
TRBJ2-5	TRBV27	.	.	CASSSRQLRGQETQYF	TGTGCCAGCAGTTCGCGACAGTTGCGTGGGCAAGAGACCCAGTACTTC
TRBJ1-4	TRBV12-3/TRBV12-4	.	.	CATPPGEKLFF	TGTGCCACCCCGCCCGGTGAAAAACTGTTTTTT
TRBJ1-3	TRBV12-3/TRBV12-4	.	few	CASRGPMGRGNTIYF	TGTGCCAGCAGGGGGCCGATGGGTAGGGGAAACACCATATATTTT
TRBJ2-7	TRBV5-1	.	.	CASSLQGLTEQYF	TGCGCCAGCAGCTTGCAGGGATTGACGGAGCAGTACTTC
TRBJ1-1	TRBV7-2	.	few	CASSAQGYTEAFF	TGTGCCAGCAGCGCTCAGGGATACACTGAAGCTTTCTTT